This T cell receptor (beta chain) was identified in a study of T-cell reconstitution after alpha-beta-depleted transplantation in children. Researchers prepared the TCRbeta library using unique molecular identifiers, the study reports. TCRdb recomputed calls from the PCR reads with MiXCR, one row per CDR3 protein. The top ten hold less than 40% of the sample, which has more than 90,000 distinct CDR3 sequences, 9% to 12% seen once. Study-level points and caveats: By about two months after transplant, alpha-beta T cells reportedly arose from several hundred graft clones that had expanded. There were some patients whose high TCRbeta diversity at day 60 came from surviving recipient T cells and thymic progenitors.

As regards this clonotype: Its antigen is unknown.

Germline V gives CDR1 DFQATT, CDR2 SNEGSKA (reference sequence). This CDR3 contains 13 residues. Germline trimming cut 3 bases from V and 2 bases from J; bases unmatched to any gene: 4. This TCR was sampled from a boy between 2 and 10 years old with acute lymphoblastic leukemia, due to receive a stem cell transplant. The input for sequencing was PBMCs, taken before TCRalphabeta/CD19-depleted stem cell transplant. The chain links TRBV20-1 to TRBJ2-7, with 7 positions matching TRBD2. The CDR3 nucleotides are TGCAGTGCTAGTGGGGGGAGGGCCTACGAGCAGTACTTC. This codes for CSASGGRAYEQYF.